This paragraph covers one T cell receptor (beta chain) sequence. Its antigen remains unknown. One entry per CDR3 protein results from TCRdb running MiXCR on the reads. The sample shows under 150,000 distinct CDR3 sequences, about 24% of them seen only once. This specimen belongs to a study of T cell repertoires in cytomegalovirus infection. For the study at large: Indicated by public TCR beta signatures were CMV infection and matching HLA type.

Notes on the study in general: Dominant in the ex vivo response were TCR beta clonotypes restricted by HLA-C and specific for CMV.

CDR1 LNHDA and CDR2 SQIVND come from the germline V gene (reference sequence). This CDR3 is 13 amino acids long. V was shortened by 3 bases and J by 1 base, with 6 bases between the two germline ends. V and J are TRBV19 and TRBJ1-1; D is undetermined. The specimen sequenced was PBMCs, sequenced either directly or after in vitro stimulation (not recorded which). The TCR was taken from a human donor in good health (CMV status not recorded). Some clones in this sample may be carry-over from other donors' samples. The CDR3 protein is CASSIDQNTEAFF. As DNA, the CDR3 is TGTGCCAGTAGTATCGATCAGAACACTGAAGCTTTCTTT.